This T cell receptor beta chain was observed in a study of control samples from healthy donors and cancer patients. Repertoires were generated with immunoSEQ multiplex PCR, while TCRdb's copy carries only in-frame clones and drops some. Here the sample spans some 100,000 clones, about 85% being singletons. This CDR3 has 15 residues. Germline V gene data show CDR1 as SGHRS and CDR2 as YFSETQ. V lost 0 bases, J lost 1 base, and 2 bases stayed unmatched. The chain has TRBV5-1 and TRBJ2-5; 8 positions match TRBD1. What was sequenced was blood. This TCR was sampled from a woman aged 45-65 years in good health. CDR3 sequence reads: CASSLDRGVQETQYF. CDR3 DNA sequence: TGCGCCAGCAGCTTGGACAGGGGGGTCCAAGAGACCCAGTACTTC.